One TCR beta chain is described in this entry. The source of the sample is a study of blood T cell repertoires in COVID-19. Generated by immunoSEQ multiplex PCR, the TCRdb table keeps only in-frame clones and is missing some. The sample contains about 260,000 clones, around nine tenths of which appear only once. Germline lookup yields CDR1 SGHNT and CDR2 YYREEE (reference sequence). CDR3 length: 15 residues. V shed 3 bases and J 8 bases; nucleotides not matched to a gene: 5. The sample consisted of peripheral blood. The TCR was taken from a woman aged 55-69 years with COVID-19, enrolled during active disease. This chain links TRBV5-4 with TRBJ2-1; 13 nucleotides match TRBD2. The CDR3 nucleotides read TGTGCCAGCAGCTCGGGACTAGCGGGAAAGTATGAGCAGTTCTTC. Its translation: CASSSGLAGKYEQFF.